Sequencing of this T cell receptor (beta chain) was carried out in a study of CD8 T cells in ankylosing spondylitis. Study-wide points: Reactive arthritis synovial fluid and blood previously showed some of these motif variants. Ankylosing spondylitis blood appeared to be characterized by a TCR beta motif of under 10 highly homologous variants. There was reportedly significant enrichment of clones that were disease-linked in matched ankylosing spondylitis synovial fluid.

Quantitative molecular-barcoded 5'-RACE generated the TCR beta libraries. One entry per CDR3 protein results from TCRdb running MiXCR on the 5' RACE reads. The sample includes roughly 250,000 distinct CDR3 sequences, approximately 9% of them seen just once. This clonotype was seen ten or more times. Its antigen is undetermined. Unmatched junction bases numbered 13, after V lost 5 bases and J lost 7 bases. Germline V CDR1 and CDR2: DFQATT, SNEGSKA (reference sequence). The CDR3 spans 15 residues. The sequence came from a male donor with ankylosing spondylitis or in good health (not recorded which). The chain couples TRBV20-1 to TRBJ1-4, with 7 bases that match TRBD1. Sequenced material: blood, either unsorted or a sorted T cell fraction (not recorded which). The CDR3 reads CSAPDRDRAGEKLFF. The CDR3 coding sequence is TGCAGTGCTCCCGATCGTGACAGGGCCGGTGAAAAACTGTTTTTT.